The 28 T cell receptor beta chains presented below share a single source sample, sequenced in a study of CD8+CD57+ T cells in acquired aplastic anemia. The authors sequenced patients whose flow cytometry had shown CD8+CD57+ cell expansion. CDR3 and TCR beta VDJ profiling relied on a genomic DNA template. TCRdb fed the reads into MiXCR, producing one record per CDR3 protein. The sample yields under 200,000 distinct CDR3 sequences, roughly 50% seen once. Sample: sorted CD4+, CD8+, or CD8+CD57+ T cells (not recorded which) from PBMCs. Receptors were obtained from a human donor with aplastic anemia.

The chain couples TRBV20-1 to TRBJ1-2; D unclear. CDR1 DFQATT and CDR2 SNEGSKA come from the germline V gene (reference sequence). The CDR3 spans 11 residues. V was trimmed by 5 bases and J by 8 bases, leaving 12 bases between them. CDR3 region: CSAWAGVGYTF. In nucleotides, the CDR3 is TGCAGTGCTTGGGCAGGTGTAGGCTACACCTTC.

The chain's CDR3 is CASRTGSTEAFF. The CDR3 nucleotides are TGTGCCAGCCGGACAGGGAGCACTGAAGCTTTCTTT. The chain recombines TRBV19 with TRBJ1-1; 8 bases are shared with TRBD1. J lost 4 bases, V lost 9 bases, and 4 bases had no gene match. CDR1 is LNHDA, CDR2 SQIVND, per germline (reference sequence). The CDR3 has 12 residues.

This clonotype came up once. Germline and junction disagree at one end, which may indicate a read error. This chain uses TRBV20-1 with TRBJ2-7, with a tentative D call TRBD2 (5 bases). The CDR3 is 15 residues long. Germline CDR1 DFQATT, CDR2 SNEGSKA (reference sequence). The chain's CDR3 is CGASPSDLRLMEQYF. CDR3 nucleotide sequence: TGCGGTGCTAGCCCTTCCGACCTTCGTTTAATGGAGCAGTACTTC.

This clonotype was counted ten times or more. CDR3 region: CASSLGQAGGYTF. The CDR3 region has the DNA TGTGCCAGCAGCCTAGGACAGGCGGGGGGCTACACCTTC. The genes are TRBV5-4 and TRBJ1-2; 7 nucleotides align to TRBD1. V was clipped by 4 bases and J by 8 bases; unmatched bases: 8. Per germline, CDR1 SGHNT and CDR2 YYREEE (reference sequence). The CDR3 runs to 13 residues.

This clonotype was picked up many times. The chain carries TRBV12-3 or TRBV12-4 and TRBJ1-1; unclear D gene. This CDR3 region has 12 residues. Trimming cost V 5 bases and J 3 bases, with 7 bases left between them. The CDR3 here is CASSPTHTEAFF. CDR3 bases: TGTGCCAGCAGTCCGACACACACTGAAGCTTTCTTT.

This clonotype showed up just a few times. The chain recombines TRBV19 with TRBJ2-2, with D possibly being TRBD1 (5 bases). Per germline, CDR1 LNHDA and CDR2 SQIVND (reference sequence). Trimming removed 1 base from V and 5 bases from J, with 11 bases in between. The CDR3 sequence is 15 residues long. The CDR3 is CASSIGRVITGELFF. In DNA, the CDR3 is TGTGCCAGTAGTATAGGCAGGGTGATTACCGGGGAGCTGTTTTTT.

This clonotype was recorded a few times. The chain recombines TRBV25-1 with TRBJ1-1; D is unresolved. The V gene's germline CDR1 is MGHDK and CDR2 SYGVNS. This CDR3 spans 15 amino acids. V lost 0 bases to trimming and J lost 7 bases, with 15 bases between them. CDR3 in amino acids: CASSEYSAVKGEAFF. DNA of the CDR3: TGTGCCAGCAGTGAATATTCGGCGGTTAAGGGTGAAGCTTTCTTT.

As concerns this clonotype: This may be a read error, as it is one base from a much larger clone. This chain joins TRBV10-3 and TRBJ1-4; D gene unclear. The length of the CDR3 is 13 residues. Germline assignment: CDR1 ENHRY and CDR2 SYGVKD. CDR3 sequence reads: CAITAALNEKLLF. DNA of the CDR3: TGTGCCATCACCGCGGCACTCAATGAAAAACTGCTTTTT.

This clonotype appeared a few times. This sequence joins TRBV7-8 and TRBJ1-5, with D hard to call. Looked up from germline, CDR1 is SGHVS and CDR2 is FQNEAQ. The CDR3 contains 13 residues. The V end lost 0 bases, the J end lost 3 bases, and 3 bases lay between the germline ends. CDR3 region: CASSLAPNQPQHF. Here the CDR3 DNA reads TGTGCCAGCAGCTTAGCTCCCAATCAGCCCCAGCATTTT.

This rearrangement joins TRBV7-2 to TRBJ2-7; a weak D match, TRBD1 (7 bases). The CDR3 is 14 amino acids. The germline V gene has CDR1 SGHTA and CDR2 FQGNSA. V gave up 5 bases and J gave up 7 bases, with 18 bases separating them. CDR3 sequence (DNA): TGTGCCAGCAGCGGAGGGGGCCGGGACGGAGAGCAGTACTTC. Translated, it gives CASSGGGRDGEQYF.

This clonotype turned up a few times. The junction departs from germline at one end; a sequencing error may be responsible. The J gene is TRBJ1-2, the V gene TRBV5-8; no firm D call. From germline, CDR1 is SGHTS and CDR2 YDEGEE. The CDR3 is 13 amino acids. CDR3 DNA sequence: TGTGCCAGCAGCCCGGCCCAAACCTATGGCTACACGTTC. It yields the protein CASSPAQTYGYTF.

This clonotype was detected ten times or more. The CDR3 loop reads CASSLSGRTNTEAFF. Written as DNA, the CDR3 is TGTGCCAGCAGCTTATCCGGTCGGACGAACACTGAAGCTTTCTTT. This chain joins TRBV7-8 and TRBJ1-1; no firm D call. V gave up 2 bases and J gave up 1 base, with 11 bases separating them. The CDR3 runs to 15 residues. The germline V gene has CDR1 SGHVS and CDR2 FQNEAQ.

Details on this clonotype: This may be a read error, as it is one base from a much larger clone. This chain links TRBV7-2 with TRBJ2-7; D might be TRBD2 (7 bases). CDR3 length: 15 residues. V lost 5 bases to trimming and J lost 3 bases, with 17 bases between them. CDR1 SGHTA and CDR2 FQGNSA come from the germline V gene. CDR3 region: CASSPLGGQIYEQYF. The CDR3, as DNA: TGTGCCAGCAGCCCCTTGGGGGGGCAAATCTACGAGCAGTACTTC. Complete variable domain (other parts from reference TRBV7-2 and TRBJ2-7): GAGVSQSPSNKVTEKGKDVELRCDPISGHTALYWYRQSLGQGLEFLIYFQGNSAPDKSGLPSDRFSAERTGGSVSTLTIQRTQQEDSAVYLCASSPLGGQIYEQYFGPGTRLTVT.

This clonotype was recorded many times. The V and J genes are TRBV18 and TRBJ2-5, with D perhaps matching TRBD1 (5 bases). Germline V lookup: CDR1 KGHSH, CDR2 LQKENI. The length of the CDR3 is 14 residues. Trimming removed 3 bases from V and 0 bases from J, with 8 bases in between. CDR3 region: CASSPGRDQETQYF. As DNA, the CDR3 is TGTGCCAGCTCACCGGGCAGGGACCAAGAGACCCAGTACTTC.

This clonotype was seen repeatedly, ten times or more. CDR3 nucleotides: TGTGCCAGCAGTGAACCCAGGGGACGGGATAATTCACCCCTCCACTTT. This translates into CASSEPRGRDNSPLHF. The chain has TRBV6-1 and TRBJ1-6; TRBD1 might be the D (6 bases). V shed 2 bases and J shed 5 bases, with 13 bases lying between them. The CDR3 spans 16 residues. Germline CDR1 MNHNS, CDR2 SASEGT.

This clonotype showed up just a few times. This chain joins TRBV20-1 and TRBJ2-3; TRBD2 agrees at 8 bases. The CDR3 length is 16 residues. CDR1 is DFQATT, CDR2 SNEGSKA, per germline (reference sequence). With V trimmed by 1 base and J by 1 base, 7 bases remained unmatched. CDR3 DNA sequence: TGCAGTGCTAGAGCCCATCGGGGGGGACGCACAGATACGCAGTATTTT. Translating it yields CSARAHRGGRTDTQYF.

This clonotype was seen many times. This chain connects TRBV19 to TRBJ1-3; D call uncertain. V was shortened by 6 bases and J by 2 bases, with 8 bases between the two germline ends. The germline V gene has CDR1 LNHDA and CDR2 SQIVND (reference sequence). The CDR3 totals 13 residues. In DNA, the CDR3 is TGTGCCAGTAGCCTTATGGCTGGAAACACCATATATTTT. Amino acids: CASSLMAGNTIYF. The complete variable domain, with remaining parts taken from reference TRBV19 and TRBJ1-3, reads DGGITQSPKYLFRKEGQNVTLSCEQNLNHDAMYWYRQDPGQGLRLIYYSQIVNDFQKGDIAEGYSVSREKKESFPLTVTSAQKNPTAFYLCASSLMAGNTIYFGEGSWLTVV.

The V call is TRBV19, the J call TRBJ2-3; no reliable D call. The CDR3 is 14 residues long. Germline loops: CDR1 LNHDA, CDR2 SQIVND (reference sequence). V was shortened by 3 bases and J by 0 bases, with 7 bases between the two germline ends. The CDR3: CASSIQTSTDTQYF. CDR3 nucleotide sequence: TGTGCCAGTAGTATCCAAACTAGCACAGATACGCAGTATTTT.

The chain employs TRBV12-3 or TRBV12-4 and TRBJ1-6; D remains ambiguous. V lost 5 bases and J 9 bases, leaving 14 bases between the germline ends. The length of the CDR3 is 14 residues. CDR3 in amino acids: CASSLQRDSSPLHF. CDR3 nucleotide sequence: TGTGCCAGCAGTCTCCAGAGGGATAGTTCACCCCTCCACTTT.

J is TRBJ2-2 and V is TRBV19; 8 nucleotides match TRBD2. Germline trimming cut 7 bases from V and 1 base from J; bases unmatched to any gene: 11. Germline lookup yields CDR1 LNHDA and CDR2 SQIVND (reference sequence). The CDR3 is 17 residues long. CDR3: CASITNGRARNTGELFF. In DNA, the CDR3 is TGTGCCAGTATAACTAACGGGAGGGCCCGGAACACCGGGGAGCTGTTTTTT.

This clonotype occurred a few times. The chain carries TRBV20-1 and TRBJ2-5; D not certain. The CDR3 spans 10 residues. Deletions cut 5 bases from V and 0 bases from J, with 1 base between. Germline assignment: CDR1 DFQATT and CDR2 SNEGSKA (reference sequence). The CDR3 here is CSAYQETQYF. CDR3 coding DNA: TGCAGTGCTTACCAAGAGACCCAGTACTTC.

The chain links TRBV5-1 to TRBJ2-3; D remains ambiguous. The CDR3 totals 12 residues. Trimming removed 2 bases from V and 7 bases from J, with 8 bases in between. From germline, CDR1 is SGHRS and CDR2 YFSETQ. CDR3 bases: TGCGCCAGCAGCTTAACGGCGAATACGCAGTATTTT. Amino acid sequence: CASSLTANTQYF.

The chain employs TRBV7-9 and TRBJ2-5, with TRBD1 as a possible D gene (5 bases). The DNA end favors TRBJ2-7, so the J call may be wrong. The germline V gene has CDR1 SEHNR and CDR2 FQNEAQ (reference sequence). The CDR3 totals 14 residues. CDR3 coding DNA: TGTGCCAGCAGCTTACCCGGCAGGGCCTACGAGCAGTACTTC. It translates to CASSLPGRAYEQYF.

On this clonotype itself: This may arise from a read error, as a much more abundant clone is one base away. The conserved phenylalanine or tryptophan is not found at the CDR3 terminus, so this likely reflects a read error. The chain links TRBV5-4 to TRBJ2-1, with D perhaps being TRBD1 or TRBD2 (5 bases each). Trimming removed 3 bases at V and 4 bases at J, with 17 bases between. The germline CDR1 and CDR2 sequences are SGHNT and YYREEE (reference sequence). The CDR3 has 16 amino acids. CDR3: CASSSTGAKAYNEQFL. In nucleotides, the CDR3 is TGTGCCAGCAGCTCGACCGGGGCCAAAGCGTACAATGAGCAGTTCCTC.

About this clonotype: This sequence may be a read error, since a much larger clone differs from it by one base. The chain joins TRBV19 to TRBJ2-7; the D gene is possibly TRBD2 (6 bases). CDR1 and CDR2 (germline): LNHDA, SQIVND (reference sequence). This CDR3 has 16 residues. For the CDR3, the DNA is TGTGCCAATAGTTCCCCCGCTAGCGCGAGCTCCTACGAGCGGTACTTC. Translation: CANSSPASASSYERYF.

This rearrangement joins TRBV19 to TRBJ2-3, with D possibly matching TRBD1 (5 bases). Trimming pared 0 bases from V and 2 bases from J, leaving 15 bases between. The CDR3 consists of 17 residues. The germline CDR1 and CDR2 sequences are LNHDA and SQIVND (reference sequence). The CDR3 here is CASSIEWQGGDTDTQYF. The CDR3 nucleotides read TGTGCCAGTAGTATAGAGTGGCAGGGTGGAGACACAGATACGCAGTATTTT.

The chain combines TRBV29-1 with TRBJ1-1; unclear D gene. This CDR3 is built from 14 residues. V lost 3 bases, J lost 0 bases, and 11 bases lay in between. Germline V lookup: CDR1 SQVTM, CDR2 ANQGSEA. CDR3 sequence reads: CSVDDDIMNTEAFF. As DNA, the CDR3 is TGCAGCGTTGATGACGACATAATGAACACTGAAGCTTTCTTT. Combining the CDR3 with reference TRBV29-1 and TRBJ1-1 gives the whole variable domain SAVISQKPSRDICQRGTSLTIQCQVDSQVTMMFWYRQQPGQSLTLIATANQGSEATYESGFVIDKFPISRPNLTFSTLTVSNMSPEDSSIYLCSVDDDIMNTEAFFGQGTRLTVV.

The chain combines TRBV7-2 with TRBJ2-7; D is ambiguous. CDR1 is SGHTA, CDR2 FQGNSA, per germline. The CDR3 has 13 amino acids. The V and J ends lost 6 bases and 1 base respectively, with 10 bases between them. CDR3 sequence (DNA): TGTGCCAGCAGTGAATTCGGTTCCTACGAGCAGTACTTC. It codes for CASSEFGSYEQYF.